What follows are 17 T cell receptor beta chains derived from one specimen sequenced in a study of blood T cell repertoires in COVID-19. Repertoires were generated with immunoSEQ multiplex PCR, while TCRdb's copy carries only in-frame clones and drops some. Of about 95,000 clones in the sample, less than 85% were seen once. Sequenced input: peripheral blood. The receptors were sampled from a human donor in a cohort sampled during active COVID-19.

The genes are TRBV10-1 and TRBJ2-3, with 9 bases that match TRBD1. With 8 bases clipped from V and 0 bases from J, the junction kept 6 bases outside the gene matches. Germline V lookup: CDR1 WNHNN, CDR2 SYGVQD (reference sequence). The CDR3 sequence is 15 residues long. This CDR3 is CASRHGQGSTDTQYF. In DNA, the CDR3 is TGCGCCAGCCGTCACGGACAGGGGAGCACAGATACGCAGTATTTT.

The genes are TRBV4-1 and TRBJ1-2, with TRBD1 matching over 9 bases. Trimming took 2 bases from V and 6 from J; bases not matched to a gene: 10. The CDR3 runs to 16 residues. Germline lookup yields CDR1 MGHRA and CDR2 YSYEKL. CDR3 bases: TGCGCCAGCAGCCAAATACGACAGGGGGTGAGGGATGGCTACACCTTC. Translation: CASSQIRQGVRDGYTF.

In DNA, the CDR3 is TGCAGCGTGGTTGGACTATCTTACCAAGAGACCCAGTACTTC. Residues: CSVVGLSYQETQYF. This chain uses TRBV29-1 with TRBJ2-5; perhaps TRBD2 as D (6 bases). V lost 6 bases and J lost 0, with 14 bases in between. The length of the CDR3 is 14 residues. Germline CDR1 is SQVTM and CDR2 is ANQGSEA.

V and J are TRBV11-2 and TRBJ1-1; D is uncertain. The CDR3 runs to 14 residues. V lost 3 bases, J lost 8 bases, and 16 bases lay in between. CDR1 SGHAT and CDR2 FQNNGV come from the germline V gene. Here the CDR3 reads CASSFRRGGWEAFF. The CDR3 DNA follows: TGTGCCAGCAGCTTTCGACGGGGAGGGTGGGAAGCTTTCTTT.

The rearrangement links TRBV7-2 to TRBJ2-5; 9 nucleotides agree with TRBD1. This CDR3 is built from 14 residues. V lost 5 bases and J lost 4; bases outside the gene matches: 5. CDR1 and CDR2 from the germline V gene are SGHTA and FQGNSA. The CDR3 loop is CASSLLTGGETQYF. CDR3 coding DNA: TGTGCCAGCAGCCTCCTGACAGGGGGAGAGACCCAGTACTTC.

The chain combines TRBV5-3 with TRBJ1-2, with a weak D call TRBD1 (6 bases). TRBV5-3 is assigned to the ORF class and has an uncertain function. This CDR3 has 16 amino acids. Trimming shortened V by 4 bases and J by 3 bases, and 19 bases separated the two germline ends. Here the CDR3 reads CARSPRDTDPDYGYTF. As DNA, the CDR3 is TGTGCCAGAAGCCCTAGGGACACCGACCCCGACTATGGCTACACCTTC.

CDR3 DNA sequence: TGCGCCAGCAGCCAAGAATTCCCGAGAGGCACTGAAGCTTTCTTT. This encodes CASSQEFPRGTEAFF. J is TRBJ1-1 and V is TRBV4-1, with unresolved D. This CDR3 spans 15 amino acids. The V end lost 0 bases, the J end lost 4 bases, and 12 bases lay between the germline ends. Germline lookup yields CDR1 MGHRA and CDR2 YSYEKL.

The chain is built from TRBV7-9 and TRBJ2-7, with D possibly being TRBD1 (6 bases). Germline V gene lookup returns CDR1 SEHNR and CDR2 FQNEAQ (reference sequence). With 2 bases removed from V and 4 bases from J, the gap between germline ends came to 12 bases. This CDR3 spans 14 amino acids. CDR3 in DNA: TGTGCCAGCAGCTTAAAGAGGGACACTTACGAGCAGTACTTC. Encoded protein: CASSLKRDTYEQYF.

The chain recombines TRBV13 with TRBJ2-3, with TRBD2 identical over 11 bases. The CDR3 totals 16 residues. Trimming cost V 5 bases and J 2 bases; bases outside gene matches: 6. From germline, CDR1 is PRHDT and CDR2 FYEKMQ (reference sequence). DNA for the CDR3: TGTGCCAGCAGCCAACGTAGCGGGGGGGCCACAGATACGCAGTATTTT. Translated: CASSQRSGGATDTQYF.

The chain is built from TRBV2 and TRBJ1-5, with TRBD1 identical over 11 bases. V dropped 7 bases and J dropped 5; count of bases not matched to a gene: 1. Germline V gives CDR1 SNHLY, CDR2 FYNNEI. This CDR3 has 13 residues. Written as DNA, the CDR3 is TGTGCCAGCACGGGACAGGGGGATCAGCCCCAGCATTTT. Its translation is CASTGQGDQPQHF.

The genes are TRBV5-4 and TRBJ2-5, with 10 bases identical to TRBD2. This CDR3 is 16 amino acids long. Looked up from germline, CDR1 is SGHNT and CDR2 is YYREEE (reference sequence). Germline trimming cut 4 bases from V and 4 bases from J; bases unmatched to any gene: 10. CDR3: CASSQRASGGRETQYF. The CDR3, as DNA: TGTGCCAGCAGCCAACGGGCTAGCGGGGGAAGAGAGACCCAGTACTTC.

The rearrangement uses TRBV12-5 and TRBJ2-1; 10 bases are a match to TRBD2. This CDR3 contains 15 residues. Germline V gives CDR1 LGHNT, CDR2 FRNRAP. V shed 5 bases and J 7 bases; nucleotides not matched to a gene: 8. CDR3 sequence: CASGIGAGGLNEQFF. The CDR3, as DNA: TGTGCTAGTGGTATCGGAGCGGGAGGGTTGAATGAGCAGTTCTTC.

V usage is TRBV7-9 and J usage is TRBJ1-2, with 7 bases identical to TRBD1. With 5 bases clipped from V and 5 bases from J, the junction kept 8 bases outside the gene matches. There are 14 residues in the CDR3. Germline values: CDR1 SEHNR, CDR2 FQNEAQ (reference sequence). The CDR3 spells CASSPGTVTYGYTF. The CDR3 DNA reads TGTGCCAGCAGCCCCGGGACAGTTACTTATGGCTACACCTTC. The variable domain in full, completed from reference TRBV7-9 and TRBJ1-2, reads DTGVSQNPRHKITKRGQNVTFRCDPISEHNRLYWYRQTLGQGPEFLTYFQNEAQLEKSRLLSDRFSAERPKGSFSTLEIQRTEQGDSAMYLCASSPGTVTYGYTFGSGTRLTVV.

The genes are TRBV4-1 and TRBJ1-4; D possibly corresponds to TRBD1 (5 bases). The CDR3 covers 15 residues. V was cut by 5 bases and J by 4 bases, with 14 bases left in between. Germline V gene lookup returns CDR1 MGHRA and CDR2 YSYEKL. As DNA, the CDR3 is TGCGCCAGCAGCGTCACCGGGACTTTTAATGAAAAACTGTTTTTT. Amino acid sequence: CASSVTGTFNEKLFF.

The chain combines TRBV29-1 with TRBJ1-2; D might be TRBD1 (5 bases). From germline, CDR1 is SQVTM and CDR2 ANQGSEA. This CDR3 comprises 13 residues. The V and J ends lost 6 bases and 2 bases respectively, with 13 bases between them. CDR3 bases: TGCAGCGTCTGGGGGGGGGAGAACTATGGCTACACCTTC. The encoded protein is CSVWGGENYGYTF. The full variable domain, with the rest looked up from reference TRBV29-1 and TRBJ1-2, is SAVISQKPSRDICQRGTSLTIQCQVDSQVTMMFWYRQQPGQSLTLIATANQGSEATYESGFVIDKFPISRPNLTFSTLTVSNMSPEDSSIYLCSVWGGENYGYTFGSGTRLTVV.

This clone was observed a few times. An end of the junction differs from the germline gene, which may be a read error. This chain connects TRBV7-7 to TRBJ1-1; the D gene is possibly TRBD1 (5 bases). The CDR3 is 15 residues long. CDR1 is SSHAT, CDR2 FNYEAQ, per germline (reference sequence). CDR3 loop: CASSLLTGGNTEAFF. The CDR3 nucleotides read TGTGCTAGCAGCTTATTGACGGGGGGAAACACTGAAGCTTTCTTT.

V usage is TRBV6-6 and J usage is TRBJ2-1, with TRBD2 matching over 12 bases. J gave up 0 bases and V 5 bases, and 5 bases lay outside the gene matches. The CDR3 extends over 17 amino acids. Per germline, CDR1 MNHNY and CDR2 SVGAGI (reference sequence). The CDR3 loop reads CASSPRTSGISYNEQFF. In nucleotides, the CDR3 is TGTGCCAGCAGTCCACGGACTAGCGGGATCTCCTACAATGAGCAGTTCTTC.